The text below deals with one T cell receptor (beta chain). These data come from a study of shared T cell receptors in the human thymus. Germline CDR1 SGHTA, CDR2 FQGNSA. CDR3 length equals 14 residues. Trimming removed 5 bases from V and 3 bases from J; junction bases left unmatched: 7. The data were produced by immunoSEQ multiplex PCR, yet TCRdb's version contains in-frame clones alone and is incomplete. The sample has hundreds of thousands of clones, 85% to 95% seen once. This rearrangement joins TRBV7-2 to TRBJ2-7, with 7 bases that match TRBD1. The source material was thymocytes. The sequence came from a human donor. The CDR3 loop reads CASSPRQGRYEQYF. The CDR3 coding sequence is TGTGCCAGCAGCCCCCGACAGGGCCGCTACGAGCAGTACTTC.